The 14 T cell receptor beta chains below all came from one sample that was sequenced in a study of brain T cells in children with intractable seizures. Sequencing used immunoSEQ multiplex PCR; TCRdb keeps in-frame clones, though not all of them. The data show some 41,000 clones, 80% to 95% seen once. The source material was peripheral blood, sampled at surgery. These receptors were obtained from a girl aged 2-10 years with tuberous sclerosis and intractable seizures.

V usage is TRBV7-6 and J usage is TRBJ2-5; D assignment may be TRBD1 or TRBD2 (6 bases each). The V and J ends lost 1 base and 2 bases respectively, with 17 bases between them. This CDR3 is 17 amino acids long. Germline lookup yields CDR1 SGHVS and CDR2 FNYEAQ. CDR3: CASSLEYGGPGQETQYF. The CDR3 bases are TGTGCCAGCAGCTTAGAATATGGGGGGCCGGGTCAAGAGACCCAGTACTTC.

This rearrangement joins TRBV18 to TRBJ2-2; a possible D gene is TRBD2 (5 bases). The CDR3 totals 13 residues. Deletions cut 6 bases from V and 3 bases from J, with 8 bases between. Germline CDR1 KGHSH, CDR2 LQKENI. CDR3 sequence: CASSRGDTGELFF. Written as DNA, the CDR3 is TGTGCCAGCTCCCGGGGAGACACCGGGGAGCTGTTTTTT.

The chain recombines TRBV30 with TRBJ1-2; 7 positions match TRBD1. CDR3 length equals 13 residues. Germline loops: CDR1 GTSNPN, CDR2 SVGIG (reference sequence). The V and J ends lost 2 bases and 7 bases, in that order; junction bases with no gene match: 7. CDR3 residues: CAWSLTGMSGYTF. CDR3 sequence (DNA): TGTGCCTGGAGTTTGACAGGGATGTCTGGCTACACCTTC. The full variable domain, rest sourced from reference TRBV30 and TRBJ1-2, is SQTIHQWPATLVQPVGSPLSLECTVEGTSNPNLYWYRQAAGRGLQLLFYSVGIGQISSEVPQNLSASRPQDRQFILSSKKLLLSDSGFYLCAWSLTGMSGYTFGSGTRLTVV.

The chain combines TRBV5-1 with TRBJ2-2; D gene unclear. The germline V gene encodes CDR1 SGHRS and CDR2 YFSETQ. Trimming left V 3 bases short and J 4 bases short, with 10 bases between. The CDR3 runs to 14 residues. The CDR3 is CASSSRPPTGELFF. Written as DNA, the CDR3 is TGCGCCAGCAGCTCACGACCCCCCACCGGGGAGCTGTTTTTT.

This clone was recorded once. The chain's CDR3 is CASSSMAGQEGTEAFF. Here the CDR3 DNA reads TGTGCCAGCAGCTCCATGGCAGGACAGGAGGGTACTGAAGCTTTCTTT. This chain joins TRBV7-8 and TRBJ1-1; 7 nucleotides align to TRBD1. Unmatched junction bases numbered 13, after V lost 4 bases and J lost 5 bases. The CDR3 spans 16 residues. Germline lookup yields CDR1 SGHVS and CDR2 FQNEAQ.

The chain has TRBV4-1 and TRBJ1-2; D ambiguous. The CDR3 extends over 12 amino acids. The germline V and J ends were trimmed by 4 bases and 2 bases, with 5 bases remaining between them. Germline values: CDR1 MGHRA, CDR2 YSYEKL. The CDR3 here is CASSRDNYGYTF. The CDR3 nucleotides are TGCGCCAGCAGCCGAGACAACTATGGCTACACCTTC.

The V call is TRBV19, the J call TRBJ1-2, with a weak D call TRBD1 (5 bases). The CDR3 sequence is 14 residues long. CDR1 LNHDA and CDR2 SQIVND come from the germline V gene (reference sequence). The germline V and J ends were trimmed by 5 bases and 6 bases, with 16 bases remaining between them. CDR3 region: CASSLLTGSNGYTF. CDR3 coding DNA: TGTGCCAGTAGTTTACTAACAGGAAGTAATGGCTACACCTTC.

This clone appeared a single time. V and J are TRBV7-9 and TRBJ2-3, with TRBD1 matching over 7 bases. This CDR3 contains 16 residues. CDR1 and CDR2 from the germline V gene are SEHNR and FQNEAQ (reference sequence). Losses at the gene ends were 1 base for V and 6 bases for J; bases not matched to a gene: 10. This CDR3 is CASSLVFSETGDTQYF. Written as DNA, the CDR3 is TGTGCCAGCAGCTTAGTTTTTTCGGAGACAGGGGATACGCAGTATTTT.

This sequence joins TRBV25-1 and TRBJ1-2; D remains unclear. CDR1 is MGHDK and CDR2 is SYGVNS in the germline V gene. The CDR3 totals 13 residues. V lost 0 bases and J lost 6, with 8 bases in between. The CDR3 is CASSEYPGDGYTF. CDR3 coding DNA: TGTGCCAGCAGTGAATATCCCGGGGATGGCTACACCTTC.

The gene calls are TRBV9 and TRBJ1-2; D gene uncertain. Germline V lookup: CDR1 SGDLS, CDR2 YYNGEE. Trimming left V 7 bases short and J 4 bases short, with 11 bases between. CDR3 length equals 12 residues. The CDR3, as DNA: TGTGCCAGCGGAGGAGAGTTCTATGGCTACACCTTC. Its translation: CASGGEFYGYTF.

The chain couples TRBV5-6 to TRBJ2-1, with 11 bases lining up with TRBD2. From germline, CDR1 is SGHDT and CDR2 YYEEEE. The CDR3 has 14 residues. The J segment lost 3 bases and the V segment lost 4 bases, leaving 0 bases of the junction unmatched. CDR3 sequence: CASSGTSGYNEQFF. In DNA, the CDR3 is TGTGCCAGCAGCGGGACTAGCGGCTACAATGAGCAGTTCTTC. Drawing the rest from reference TRBV5-6 and TRBJ2-1, the complete variable domain is DAGVTQSPTHLIKTRGQQVTLRCSPKSGHDTVSWYQQALGQGPQFIFQYYEEEERQRGNFPDRFSGHQFPNYSSELNVNALLLGDSALYLCASSGTSGYNEQFFGPGTRLTVL.

The chain has TRBV6-6 and TRBJ1-2, with TRBD1 identical over 10 bases. The CDR3 consists of 15 residues. Germline trimming cut 2 bases from V and 6 bases from J; bases unmatched to any gene: 6. The germline V gene encodes CDR1 MNHNY and CDR2 SVGAGI (reference sequence). The CDR3 spells CASSYPGQGGHGYTF. The CDR3 region has the DNA TGTGCCAGCAGTTACCCCGGACAGGGGGGACATGGCTACACCTTC.

This sequence joins TRBV6-1 and TRBJ1-2; D call uncertain. Per the germline V gene, CDR1 is MNHNS and CDR2 is SASEGT. V was clipped by 1 base and J by 2 bases, with 8 bases between them. There are 14 residues in the CDR3. The CDR3 bases are TGTGCCAGCAGTGAAGGACCGCTCAACTATGGCTACACCTTC. This encodes CASSEGPLNYGYTF.

This chain links TRBV2 with TRBJ1-5; D unclear. This CDR3 has 14 amino acids. The germline V and J ends were trimmed by 3 bases and 0 bases, with 6 bases remaining between them. CDR1 is SNHLY and CDR2 is FYNNEI in the germline V gene. The CDR3 spells CASSDRLSNQPQHF. CDR3 in DNA: TGTGCCAGCAGTGATCGCCTTAGCAATCAGCCCCAGCATTTT.